This T cell receptor beta chain appears in the sequencing data of a study of blood T cell repertoires in COVID-19. For the study at large: Italy, Spain and the United States were the sources of the convalescent and acute COVID-19 samples.

The germline V gene has CDR1 SGDLS and CDR2 YYNGEE. The CDR3 has 14 amino acids. Trimming stripped 0 bases from V and 4 bases from J, with 8 bases between. Sequenced by immunoSEQ multiplex PCR; TCRdb stores in-frame clones only, minus some. The profile shows more than 60,000 clones, over 80% of them singletons. Sequencing was done on a sample of peripheral blood. This clonotype was obtained from a man in his fifties or sixties with acute or convalescent COVID-19. The chain is built from TRBV9 and TRBJ1-5; D is ambiguous. The CDR3 reads CASSVGQFNQPQHF. The CDR3 DNA sequence: TGTGCCAGCAGCGTAGGGCAGTTTAATCAGCCCCAGCATTTT.